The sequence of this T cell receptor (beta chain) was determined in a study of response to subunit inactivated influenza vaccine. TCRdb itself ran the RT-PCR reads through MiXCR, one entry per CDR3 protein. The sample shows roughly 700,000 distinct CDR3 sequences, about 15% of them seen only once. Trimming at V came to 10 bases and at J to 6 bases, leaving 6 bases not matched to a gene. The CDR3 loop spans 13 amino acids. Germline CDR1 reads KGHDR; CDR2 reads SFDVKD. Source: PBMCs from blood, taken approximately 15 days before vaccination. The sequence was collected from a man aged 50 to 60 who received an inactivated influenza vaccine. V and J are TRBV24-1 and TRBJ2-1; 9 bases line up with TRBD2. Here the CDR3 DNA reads TGTGCCACAGGCGGGACTAGCCTCAATGAGCAGTTCTTC. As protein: CATGGTSLNEQFF.